The clone carrying this TCR beta chain was detected a few times. No antigen is known for it. Germline lookup yields CDR1 SEHNR and CDR2 FQNEAQ (reference sequence). CDR3 length: 15 residues. J lost 4 bases, V lost 3 bases, and 5 bases had no gene match. This PCR relied on a set of 60 Vbeta primers and 13 Jbeta primers. Assay used: immunoSEQ multiplex PCR; TCRdb lists only in-frame clones, some missing. Found here are approximately 190,000 clones, about 84% of them singletons; the top ten hold around 14%. The sample originates from a study of cytomegalovirus exposure and HLA in healthy donors. General observations from the study: Some V segments, TRBV6-2 and TRBV6-3 among them, were indistinguishable and were therefore excluded. Under in vitro conditions, a few CMV-associated chains were confirmed as specific for CMV antigens.

The J gene is TRBJ2-1, the V gene TRBV7-9, with 8 nucleotides matching TRBD1. The specimen was PBMCs. This TCR derives from a woman aged 25 to 39 in good health and CMV-seropositive. The CDR3 loop reads CASSFRQGAYNEQFF. In nucleotides, the CDR3 is TGTGCCAGCAGCTTCCGGCAGGGGGCGTACAATGAGCAGTTCTTC.